The 6 T cell receptor beta chains listed next were all sequenced from one sample in a study of T cells in Graves' hyperthyroidism and ophthalmopathy. Template material for amplifying TCR beta CDR3 regions consisted of RNA transcripts. Primed by the HTBI set, a first-round RT-PCR was run on the TCR CDR3. MiXCR, applied by TCRdb to the multiplex PCR reads, yields one record per CDR3 protein. The repertoire consists of more than 500,000 distinct CDR3 sequences, with around 42% occurring once and the leading ten covering under 20%. The sample consisted of peripheral blood or thyroid tissue (not recorded which). These receptors were collected from an adult woman with Graves' disease, either hyperthyroidism or ophthalmopathy (not recorded which).

This clonotype was observed at least ten times. The chain links TRBV10-3 to TRBJ2-7, with TRBD2 identical over 11 bases. V lost 0 bases, J lost 6 bases, and 7 bases stayed unmatched. There are 16 residues in the CDR3. Germline-derived CDR1 and CDR2 are ENHRY and SYGVKD. CDR3 protein: CAISESTSGKDVEQYF. CDR3 bases: TGTGCCATCAGTGAGTCGACTAGCGGGAAGGATGTCGAGCAGTACTTC.

This clonotype has only one observation. The chain employs TRBV7-6 and TRBJ2-7; TRBD2 matches at 8 bases. This CDR3 spans 8 amino acids. Per germline, CDR1 SGHVS and CDR2 FNYEAQ. The CDR3 loop reads CASSPAGV. The CDR3 DNA reads as TGTGCCAGCAGCCCAGCGGGAGTG.

This clonotype was counted between two and nine times. Since a much larger clone is just one base distant, this may be a read error. The chain is built from TRBV6-1 and TRBJ2-5; 12 nucleotides match TRBD2. Per germline, CDR1 MNHNS and CDR2 SASEGT. The CDR3 covers 16 residues. The V and J ends lost 5 bases and 5 bases, in that order; junction bases with no gene match: 9. The CDR3 sequence: CASSRGASGRGETQYF. DNA of the CDR3: TGTGCCAGCAGTCGAGGGGCTAGCGGGAGGGGTGAGACCCAGTACTTC.

The sample holds one count of this clonotype. The chain has TRBV2 and TRBJ2-7; 16 bases are a match to TRBD2. Germline trimming cut 4 bases from V and 3 bases from J; bases unmatched to any gene: 6. The CDR3 is made up of 17 amino acids. Germline CDR1 SNHLY, CDR2 FYNNEI. The CDR3 sequence: CASSGGLAGGPSYEQYF. CDR3 bases: TGTGCCAGCAGTGGGGGACTAGCGGGAGGGCCGAGCTACGAGCAGTACTTC.

In this sample, this clonotype turned up a few times. The chain combines TRBV5-5 with TRBJ1-6; 9 bases are a match to TRBD1. Germline-derived CDR1 and CDR2 are SGHKS and YYEKEE (reference sequence). V was pared by 3 bases and J by 8 bases, with 3 bases of the junction left unmatched. This CDR3 region has 14 residues. Written as DNA, the CDR3 is TGTGCCAGCAGCTGGGGACAGGGAGATTCACCCCTCCACTTT. This translates into CASSWGQGDSPLHF.

The chain links TRBV25-1 to TRBJ1-6, with D hard to call. The CDR3 is 13 residues long. CDR1 MGHDK and CDR2 SYGVNS come from the germline V gene. Trimming cost V 5 bases and J 5 bases, with 7 bases left between them. CDR3 DNA: TGTGCCAGCAGTTTGAAGCATAATTCACCCCTCCACTTT. Protein product: CASSLKHNSPLHF.